The 27 T cell receptor beta chains below come from one sample, sequenced in a study of sequential checkpoint blockade in melanoma. Treatment in this sample: randomized to nivolumab then ipilimumab (arm A) or the reverse (arm B). Sequencing was performed with immunoSEQ multiplex PCR; in TCRdb, only in-frame clones are kept and a portion is missing. The sample has about 18,000 clones; approximately 81% are singletons. Specimen: CD8+ T cells sorted from blood (inferred from file names), collected from a patient given nivolumab and ipilimumab in sequence. These receptors all stem from a human donor with melanoma.

The chain couples TRBV4-2 to TRBJ2-5, with a possible D match to TRBD2 (7 bases). The DNA end is more similar to TRBJ2-7, so the J call may be wrong. The CDR3 is made up of 16 amino acids. Looked up from germline, CDR1 is LGHNA and CDR2 is YNFKEQ. In DNA form, the CDR3 reads TGTGCCAGCAGCCAAGATAGAGGAGGGGGGGGCTACGAGCAGTACTTC. Translating it yields CASSQDRGGGGYEQYF.

The CDR3 DNA reads as TGTGCCAGCAGTTACTCTGGGGGCCGGGAGACCCAGTACTTC. It specifies CASSYSGGRETQYF. The chain combines TRBV6-6 with TRBJ2-5; perhaps TRBD1 as D (6 bases). This CDR3 spans 14 amino acids. The V gene's germline CDR1 is MNHNY and CDR2 SVGAGI (reference sequence). The ends were cut back, 0 bases at V and 5 bases at J, with 10 bases in the middle.

V usage is TRBV11-3 and J usage is TRBJ1-1, with D hard to call. Trimming shortened V by 1 base and J by 6 bases, and 6 bases separated the two germline ends. The CDR3 totals 12 residues. CDR1 is SGHNT, CDR2 YENEEA, per germline. The CDR3 DNA reads TGTGCCAGCAGCTTAGGTGGGCCTGAAGCTTTCTTT. As protein: CASSLGGPEAFF.

This chain connects TRBV10-1 to TRBJ2-2; the D gene is possibly TRBD2 (6 bases). V lost 2 bases, J lost 2 bases, and 9 bases lay in between. Germline V gene sequence: CDR1 WNHNN, CDR2 SYGVQD (reference sequence). The CDR3 contains 15 residues. CDR3 sequence reads: CASSEAGPNTGELFF. CDR3 coding DNA: TGCGCCAGCAGTGAGGCGGGACCAAACACCGGGGAGCTGTTTTTT.

The chain carries TRBV15 and TRBJ2-7, with D maybe TRBD1 (7 bases). CDR1 and CDR2 from the germline V gene are LNHNV and YYDKDF (reference sequence). The CDR3 loop spans 15 amino acids. Deletions cut 1 base from V and 5 bases from J, with 15 bases between. The CDR3, as DNA: TGTGCCACCAGCAGAGCTCCAGGGGGGTCGGACGAGCAGTACTTC. Encoded protein: CATSRAPGGSDEQYF.

This clone was observed a few times. The V call is TRBV29-1, the J call TRBJ1-2, with 8 bases aligning to TRBD1. Germline CDR1 is SQVTM and CDR2 is ANQGSEA. Trimming at V came to 6 bases and at J to 3 bases, leaving 12 bases not matched to a gene. CDR3 size: 15 residues. Here the CDR3 reads CSVFGRTGRDYGYTF. CDR3 bases: TGCAGCGTATTCGGCAGGACAGGGCGGGACTATGGCTACACCTTC.

This chain links TRBV4-1 with TRBJ2-1, with D possibly matching TRBD2 (6 bases). Germline V gene lookup returns CDR1 MGHRA and CDR2 YSYEKL. The CDR3 spans 13 residues. The V gene lost 4 bases and the J gene lost 10 bases, with 14 bases spanning the gap. This CDR3 reads CASSPVGGVEQFF. The CDR3 DNA follows: TGCGCCAGCAGCCCGGTTGGCGGGGTCGAGCAGTTCTTC.

By share, this clone ranks as medium-sized. The chain links TRBV4-1 to TRBJ1-1; no clear D gene. V lost 4 bases and J 7 bases, leaving 16 bases between the germline ends. Germline loops: CDR1 MGHRA, CDR2 YSYEKL. CDR3 size: 14 residues. The CDR3 sequence is CASSPQLERNEAFF. The CDR3 DNA reads TGCGCCAGCAGCCCCCAATTAGAAAGAAATGAAGCTTTCTTT.

The rearrangement joins TRBV4-2 to TRBJ2-1; no firm D call. The germline V gene has CDR1 LGHNA and CDR2 YNFKEQ. CDR3 length: 16 residues. V was cut by 0 bases and J by 0 bases, with 9 bases left in between. CDR3 protein: CASSQDLGSSYNEQFF. CDR3 DNA: TGTGCCAGCAGCCAAGATCTCGGTAGCTCCTACAATGAGCAGTTCTTC.

The chain links TRBV9 to TRBJ1-2, with 9 bases identical to TRBD1. From germline, CDR1 is SGDLS and CDR2 YYNGEE. V gave up 3 bases and J gave up 8 bases; unmatched junction bases: 5. The CDR3 is 13 amino acids. This chain's CDR3 is CASSDGTGFGYTF. In DNA, the CDR3 is TGTGCCAGCAGCGATGGGACAGGGTTCGGCTACACCTTC.

This rearrangement joins TRBV6-4 to TRBJ2-2; no clear D gene. CDR1 MRHNA and CDR2 SNTAGT come from the germline V gene. V lost 2 bases and J 4 bases, leaving 5 bases between the germline ends. The length of the CDR3 is 13 residues. CDR3 loop: CASSDRLTGELFF. In DNA, the CDR3 is TGTGCCAGCAGTGACAGACTCACCGGGGAGCTGTTTTTT.

This clone has a single count. V is TRBV19 and J is TRBJ2-5; TRBD2 is a possible D gene (5 bases). Germline lookup yields CDR1 LNHDA and CDR2 SQIVND (reference sequence). V was pared by 3 bases and J by 4 bases, with 9 bases between. The CDR3 length is 13 residues. The CDR3 spells CASSIWGAETQYF. CDR3 in DNA: TGTGCCAGTAGTATTTGGGGAGCAGAGACCCAGTACTTC.

This chain joins TRBV9 and TRBJ2-1; TRBD2 agrees at 8 bases. Germline V gene sequence: CDR1 SGDLS, CDR2 YYNGEE. V was pared by 0 bases and J by 5 bases, with 4 bases of the junction left unmatched. The CDR3 contains 15 residues. CDR3 protein: CASSVGAGAHNEQFF. CDR3 in DNA: TGTGCCAGCAGCGTAGGAGCGGGAGCCCACAATGAGCAGTTCTTC.

The chain couples TRBV10-1 to TRBJ2-7; possibly TRBD1 for D (5 bases). Germline CDR1 is WNHNN and CDR2 is SYGVQD (reference sequence). V was trimmed by 2 bases and J by 0 bases, leaving 11 bases between them. The CDR3 contains 15 residues. CDR3 in amino acids: CASSEAREFSYEQYF. The CDR3 region has the DNA TGCGCCAGCAGTGAGGCCAGGGAATTCTCCTACGAGCAGTACTTC.

The chain is built from TRBV6-4 and TRBJ2-1; 12 nucleotides agree with TRBD2. The CDR3 totals 15 residues. With 3 bases clipped from V and 4 bases from J, the junction kept 1 base outside the gene matches. Germline V gene data show CDR1 as MRHNA and CDR2 as SNTAGT. The CDR3 DNA is TGTGCCAGCAGTGAGACTAGCGGGGGTTACAATGAGCAGTTCTTC. Amino acid sequence: CASSETSGGYNEQFF.

This clone was seen more than once but under ten times. The chain combines TRBV4-3 with TRBJ2-7; D unclear. The CDR3 covers 13 residues. Germline V gives CDR1 LGHNA, CDR2 YSLEER. V was cut by 1 base and J by 3 bases, with 7 bases left in between. CDR3 amino acids: CASSQGHDYEQYF. The CDR3 region has the DNA TGCGCCAGCAGCCAAGGACATGACTACGAGCAGTACTTC.

The V call is TRBV6-6, the J call TRBJ2-1, with D possibly matching TRBD2 (6 bases). The CDR3 sequence is 16 residues long. Germline values: CDR1 MNHNY, CDR2 SVGAGI (reference sequence). Trimming left V 3 bases short and J 4 bases short, with 16 bases between. CDR3 loop: CASSYSRGGAYNEQFF. CDR3 nucleotides: TGTGCCAGCAGTTATTCGAGGGGAGGTGCGTACAATGAGCAGTTCTTC.

The chain links TRBV29-1 to TRBJ2-1; 8 nucleotides align to TRBD1. From germline, CDR1 is SQVTM and CDR2 ANQGSEA. CDR3 length equals 16 residues. V shed 3 bases, J shed 0 bases, and the junction held 7 bases outside the gene matches. As DNA, the CDR3 is TGCAGCGTTGATGGGCGACAGGGGAGCTCCTACAATGAGCAGTTCTTC. It specifies CSVDGRQGSSYNEQFF.

This clone has just a few counts. The DNA of the CDR3 is TGTGCCATCATGGAGGGGACGGGCTATGGCTACACCTTC. Its translation: CAIMEGTGYGYTF. This chain uses TRBV10-3 with TRBJ1-2, with D possibly matching TRBD1 (5 bases). Germline CDR1 is ENHRY and CDR2 is SYGVKD. Trimming removed 7 bases from V and 4 bases from J, with 13 bases in between. The CDR3 sequence is 13 residues long.

The rearrangement uses TRBV6-6 and TRBJ2-1, with D possibly matching TRBD2 (5 bases). The germline CDR1 and CDR2 sequences are MNHNY and SVGAGI (reference sequence). The V and J ends lost 8 bases and 6 bases respectively, with 17 bases between them. This CDR3 is built from 14 residues. The CDR3 here is CASYGYKGVNEQFF. As DNA, the CDR3 is TGTGCCAGCTACGGCTACAAGGGAGTCAATGAGCAGTTCTTC.

The rearrangement links TRBV9 to TRBJ2-4; 9 bases match TRBD2. The V gene end was trimmed by 4 bases and the J gene end by 9 bases; junction bases not matched to a gene: 14. The CDR3 spans 16 residues. CDR1 is SGDLS, CDR2 YYNGEE, per germline. CDR3 nucleotide sequence: TGTGCCAGCAGCAACCAGTTCGGGATAGCGGGAGCCATTCAGTACTTC. Translated: CASSNQFGIAGAIQYF.

This clone was seen a few times. This chain uses TRBV7-9 with TRBJ2-1, with TRBD1 identical over 7 bases. From germline, CDR1 is SEHNR and CDR2 FQNEAQ (reference sequence). This CDR3 spans 12 amino acids. V lost 1 base and J lost 10; bases outside the gene matches: 1. For the CDR3, the DNA is TGTGCCAGCAGCTTAGAAGGGGGCGAGCAGTTCTTC. Amino acid sequence: CASSLEGGEQFF.

The genes are TRBV5-4 and TRBJ1-3; D is perhaps TRBD1 (5 bases). Germline assignment: CDR1 SGHNT and CDR2 YYREEE (reference sequence). The CDR3 has 13 residues. The germline V and J ends were trimmed by 2 bases and 3 bases, with 6 bases remaining between them. CDR3 in amino acids: CASSFTGGNTIYF. In nucleotides, the CDR3 is TGTGCCAGCAGCTTCACAGGTGGAAACACCATATATTTT.

The chain links TRBV5-6 to TRBJ2-5; tentatively, D is TRBD2 (6 bases). This CDR3 has 14 amino acids. Trimming stripped 2 bases from V and 4 bases from J, with 12 bases between. Germline lookup yields CDR1 SGHDT and CDR2 YYEEEE. CDR3 protein: CASSLRGLRETQYF. CDR3 DNA: TGTGCCAGCAGCTTACGGGGACTTCGAGAGACCCAGTACTTC. The variable domain in full, completed from reference TRBV5-6 and TRBJ2-5, reads DAGVTQSPTHLIKTRGQQVTLRCSPKSGHDTVSWYQQALGQGPQFIFQYYEEEERQRGNFPDRFSGHQFPNYSSELNVNALLLGDSALYLCASSLRGLRETQYFGPGTRLLVL.

The chain couples TRBV14 to TRBJ2-5; 9 nucleotides line up with TRBD1. The J call is uncertain, as TRBJ2-7 better fits the DNA end. This CDR3 region has 13 residues. Per germline, CDR1 SGHDN and CDR2 FVKESK. Here the CDR3 reads CASSRDRVHEQYF. DNA for the CDR3: TGTGCCTCGTCCCGGGACAGGGTCCACGAGCAGTACTTC.

This clone has only one observation. The rearrangement joins TRBV25-1 to TRBJ2-5; 10 nucleotides line up with TRBD2. The trim removed 3 bases at V and 5 bases at J, leaving 6 bases unmatched. This CDR3 spans 15 amino acids. CDR1 is MGHDK and CDR2 is SYGVNS in the germline V gene. DNA of the CDR3: TGTGCCAGCAGTGATGCACTAGCGGGGCTCGAGACCCAGTACTTC. Translating gives CASSDALAGLETQYF.

For the CDR3, the DNA is TGCGCCAGCAGCACGGAAAGCGGGAGCTTGGATGAGCAGTTCTTC. Translating it yields CASSTESGSLDEQFF. V gene TRBV4-1 combines with J gene TRBJ2-1; 8 nucleotides agree with TRBD2. The CDR3 length is 15 residues. In germline, CDR1 is MGHRA, CDR2 YSYEKL. V was clipped by 5 bases and J by 8 bases; unmatched bases: 11.